This is a list of T cell receptor beta chains from one sample in a study of CD8 T cells in ankylosing spondylitis. TCRdb fed the 5' RACE reads into MiXCR, producing one record per CDR3 protein. This sample has under 300,000 distinct CDR3 sequences, with about 11% found just once. Material: blood, either unsorted or a sorted T cell fraction (not recorded which). These receptors all come from a male donor with ankylosing spondylitis or in good health (not recorded which). Both conserved end residues are part of each CDR3. A D gene is named only where the DNA matches it firmly. Size values are once, few and many counts, or a class for expanded clones, and some rows have none.

j_call: TRBJ1-2; clone_size: -; v_call: TRBV20-1; d_call: -; cdr3_aa: CSASRVGRHGYTF; cdr3_nt: TGCAGTGCTAGTAGGGTCGGGCGGCATGGCTACACCTTC
j_call: TRBJ1-2; clone_size: few; v_call: TRBV5-5; d_call: -; cdr3_aa: CASRSKNTNYGYTF; cdr3_nt: TGTGCCAGCAGGTCTAAAAACACTAACTATGGCTACACCTTC
j_call: TRBJ2-2; clone_size: -; v_call: TRBV7-2; d_call: -; cdr3_aa: CASSFTGKSGELFF; cdr3_nt: TGTGCCAGCAGCTTCACAGGGAAGTCCGGGGAGCTGTTTTTT
j_call: TRBJ2-2; clone_size: -; v_call: TRBV5-1; d_call: -; cdr3_aa: CASSSAGSAGELFF; cdr3_nt: TGCGCCAGCAGCTCAGCAGGGTCTGCCGGGGAGCTGTTTTTT
j_call: TRBJ2-1; clone_size: many; v_call: TRBV20-1; d_call: TRBD2; cdr3_aa: CSALAGGIYNEQFF; cdr3_nt: TGCAGCGCCCTAGCGGGGGGTATTTACAATGAGCAGTTCTTC
j_call: TRBJ2-7; clone_size: many; v_call: TRBV10-3; d_call: -; cdr3_aa: CAIFGNGDWNEQYF; cdr3_nt: TGTGCCATCTTTGGAAATGGGGACTGGAACGAGCAGTACTTC
j_call: TRBJ1-2; clone_size: many; v_call: TRBV6-5; d_call: -; cdr3_aa: CASSYTRENGYTF; cdr3_nt: TGTGCCAGCAGTTACACGAGGGAGAATGGCTACACCTTC
j_call: TRBJ2-2; clone_size: -; v_call: TRBV7-9; d_call: -; cdr3_aa: CATFTPNTGELFF; cdr3_nt: TGTGCCACATTCACCCCGAACACCGGGGAGCTGTTTTTT
j_call: TRBJ2-7; clone_size: -; v_call: TRBV5-1; d_call: -; cdr3_aa: CASSPLEGAYEQYF; cdr3_nt: TGCGCCAGCAGCCCCCTTGAGGGAGCCTACGAGCAGTACTTC
j_call: TRBJ2-3; clone_size: many; v_call: TRBV12-3/TRBV12-4; d_call: -; cdr3_aa: CASTRSEGVTQYF; cdr3_nt: TGTGCCAGCACCCGGAGCGAGGGGGTTACGCAGTATTTT
j_call: TRBJ2-2; clone_size: -; v_call: TRBV5-5; d_call: -; cdr3_aa: CASKKGQNTGELFF; cdr3_nt: TGTGCCAGCAAAAAGGGACAGAACACCGGGGAGCTGTTTTTT
j_call: TRBJ2-3; clone_size: many; v_call: TRBV5-1; d_call: -; cdr3_aa: CASSLEGHLTDTQYF; cdr3_nt: TGCGCCAGCAGCTTGGAAGGGCACCTCACAGATACGCAGTATTTT
j_call: TRBJ1-3; clone_size: many; v_call: TRBV9; d_call: -; cdr3_aa: CASSAAGNSGNTIYF; cdr3_nt: TGTGCCAGCAGCGCCGCAGGGAACTCTGGAAACACCATATATTTT
j_call: TRBJ2-3; clone_size: many; v_call: TRBV7-8; d_call: -; cdr3_aa: CASSLSLPITDTQYF; cdr3_nt: TGTGCCAGCAGCTTATCCCTCCCAATCACAGATACGCAGTATTTT
j_call: TRBJ1-6; clone_size: many; v_call: TRBV10-3; d_call: -; cdr3_aa: CAISDLGPHYNSPLHF; cdr3_nt: TGTGCCATCAGTGACTTGGGTCCACACTATAATTCACCCCTCCACTTT
j_call: TRBJ2-5; clone_size: many; v_call: TRBV5-1; d_call: -; cdr3_aa: CASSLGPHMYQETQYF; cdr3_nt: TGCGCCAGCAGCTTGGGGCCGCACATGTACCAAGAGACCCAGTACTTC
j_call: TRBJ2-1; clone_size: -; v_call: TRBV2; d_call: -; cdr3_aa: CASSPRIGVVSYNEQFF; cdr3_nt: TGTGCCAGCAGTCCCCGCATCGGAGTGGTCTCCTACAATGAGCAGTTCTTC
j_call: TRBJ2-3; clone_size: -; v_call: TRBV20-1; d_call: TRBD2; cdr3_aa: CCAARPSAGGGTDTQYF; cdr3_nt: TGCTGTGCCGCTCGTCCGAGTGCCGGGGGGGGCACAGATACGCAGTATTTT